These 30 T cell receptor beta chains originate from one sample sequenced in a study of control samples from healthy donors and cancer patients. Assay: immunoSEQ multiplex PCR; the TCRdb copy retains only in-frame clones and omits some. The table lists 150,000 or so clones, roughly 90% of them singletons. Material: blood. The source is a woman aged 45 to 65 in good health.

The chain has TRBV15 and TRBJ2-2, with D uncertain. Per germline, CDR1 LNHNV and CDR2 YYDKDF (reference sequence). This CDR3 has 12 amino acids. Trimming cost V 5 bases and J 1 base, with 2 bases left between them. The CDR3 nucleotides are TGTGCCACCAGCTTGAACACCGGGGAGCTGTTTTTT. This gives the protein CATSLNTGELFF.

This rearrangement joins TRBV10-2 to TRBJ1-5, with TRBD1 as a possible D gene (5 bases). The germline CDR1 and CDR2 sequences are WSHSY and SAAADI. V lost 10 bases to trimming and J lost 4 bases, with 14 bases between them. There are 13 residues in the CDR3. CDR3 amino acids: CATLTEINQPQHF. The CDR3 nucleotides read TGCGCCACCCTGACAGAGATTAATCAGCCCCAGCATTTT.

This chain links TRBV5-6 with TRBJ1-2; D is undetermined. Germline V gene data show CDR1 as SGHDT and CDR2 as YYEEEE. V lost 8 bases and J 2 bases, leaving 19 bases between the germline ends. The CDR3 has 15 residues. The CDR3 sequence: CASLVYSGGNYGYTF. As DNA, the CDR3 is TGTGCCAGTCTTGTATACTCGGGCGGAAACTATGGCTACACCTTC.

This rearrangement joins TRBV19 to TRBJ1-1; the D is unclear. V lost 5 bases and J 1 base, leaving 14 bases between the germline ends. Germline-derived CDR1 and CDR2 are LNHDA and SQIVND (reference sequence). The CDR3 has 15 amino acids. The DNA of the CDR3 is TGTGCCAGTAGTTCATCTTGGCTCGGGAACACTGAAGCTTTCTTT. This sequence encodes CASSSSWLGNTEAFF.

This chain links TRBV3-1 (or the pseudogene TRBV3-2) with TRBJ1-2; D uncertain. Deletions cut 1 base from V and 8 bases from J, with 11 bases between. Germline CDR1 reads LGHDT; CDR2 reads YNNKEL (reference sequence). The CDR3 runs to 13 residues. In DNA, the CDR3 is TGTGCCAGCAGCCAAGTCTTAGGAGGCGGCTACACCTTC. Translation: CASSQVLGGGYTF.

This chain links TRBV19 with TRBJ2-3; a possible D gene is TRBD2 (5 bases). CDR1 and CDR2 from the germline V gene are LNHDA and SQIVND (reference sequence). This CDR3 is 14 amino acids long. Trimming removed 5 bases at V and 0 bases at J, with 9 bases between. CDR3 residues: CASSFRGSTDTQYF. CDR3 coding DNA: TGTGCCAGTAGTTTTCGGGGAAGCACAGATACGCAGTATTTT.

This rearrangement joins TRBV7-9 to TRBJ2-7; D might be TRBD1 (6 bases). Looked up from germline, CDR1 is SEHNR and CDR2 is FQNEAQ (reference sequence). Trimming took 5 bases from V and 0 from J, leaving 17 bases between them. CDR3 length: 16 residues. The CDR3: CASSQNPGQNSYEQYF. In DNA, the CDR3 is TGTGCCAGCAGCCAAAACCCGGGACAAAACTCCTACGAGCAGTACTTC.

The chain links TRBV19 to TRBJ1-2; 8 bases line up with TRBD1. The CDR3 runs to 15 residues. CDR1 is LNHDA, CDR2 SQIVND, per germline (reference sequence). With V trimmed by 6 bases and J by 3 bases, 9 bases remained unmatched. CDR3 bases: TGTGCCAGTAGCAGGATAGACAGGGGTGACTATGGCTACACCTTC. It yields the protein CASSRIDRGDYGYTF. The full variable domain, rest sourced from reference TRBV19 and TRBJ1-2, is DGGITQSPKYLFRKEGQNVTLSCEQNLNHDAMYWYRQDPGQGLRLIYYSQIVNDFQKGDIAEGYSVSREKKESFPLTVTSAQKNPTAFYLCASSRIDRGDYGYTFGSGTRLTVV.

The chain recombines TRBV9 with TRBJ1-2; the match to TRBD1 covers 9 bases. Germline CDR1 reads SGDLS; CDR2 reads YYNGEE. V dropped 0 bases and J dropped 8; count of bases not matched to a gene: 8. The length of the CDR3 is 15 residues. The CDR3 DNA reads as TGTGCCAGCAGCGTAGGGTGGGGACAGGGAGGAGGCTACACCTTC. It is translated as CASSVGWGQGGGYTF.

The V and J genes are TRBV12-3 or TRBV12-4 and TRBJ1-1; D remains unclear. Trimming cost V 5 bases and J 12 bases, with 16 bases left between them. The CDR3 consists of 12 residues. CDR3 nucleotides: TGTGCCAGCAGTCCGGCGGAGGGCCCACCTTTCTTT. Translated: CASSPAEGPPFF.

The chain is built from TRBV6-6 and TRBJ2-5, with 9 positions matching TRBD1. Unmatched junction bases numbered 10, after V lost 9 bases and J lost 5 bases. The CDR3 runs 14 residues. The V gene's germline CDR1 is MNHNY and CDR2 SVGAGI (reference sequence). The CDR3 nucleotides read TGTGCCAGTTACACCGGGACAGGGATGGAGACCCAGTACTTC. It translates to CASYTGTGMETQYF.

The CDR3 DNA reads TGTGCCAGCAGTACTGGAGGAGGGCCCCCTCCGGAGACCCAGTACTTC. It is translated as CASSTGGGPPPETQYF. This rearrangement joins TRBV27 to TRBJ2-5; D might be TRBD2 (6 bases). This CDR3 has 16 residues. Trimming shortened V by 5 bases and J by 5 bases, and 21 bases separated the two germline ends. The V gene's germline CDR1 is MNHEY and CDR2 SMNVEV (reference sequence).

CDR3 coding DNA: TGTGCCAGCAGCCAAGATCCCCTGCGGGTGAACACCGGGGAGCTGTTTTTT. Protein product: CASSQDPLRVNTGELFF. The rearrangement uses TRBV14 and TRBJ2-2; possibly TRBD2 for D (5 bases). Trimming took off 0 bases at V and 1 base at J, with 12 bases between the two ends. Germline V gene sequence: CDR1 SGHDN, CDR2 FVKESK. The CDR3 totals 17 residues.

The chain couples TRBV5-1 to TRBJ1-2, with 8 bases lining up with TRBD1. V dropped 4 bases and J dropped 3; count of bases not matched to a gene: 11. Germline CDR1 and CDR2: SGHRS and YFSETQ. This CDR3 comprises 16 residues. As DNA, the CDR3 is TGCGCCAGCAGCCAACCACGGACAGGGAAGGACTATGGCTACACCTTC. Protein: CASSQPRTGKDYGYTF. Full variable domain (outside the CDR3, taken from reference TRBV5-1 and TRBJ1-2): KAGVTQTPRYLIKTRGQQVTLSCSPISGHRSVSWYQQTPGQGLQFLFEYFSETQRNKGNFPGRFSGRQFSNSRSEMNVSTLELGDSALYLCASSQPRTGKDYGYTFGSGTRLTVV.

The chain joins TRBV15 to TRBJ1-1, with D maybe TRBD1 (5 bases). This CDR3 spans 13 amino acids. CDR1 is LNHNV and CDR2 is YYDKDF in the germline V gene (reference sequence). V lost 1 base and J 5 bases, leaving 8 bases between the germline ends. This CDR3 reads CATSRAGGTEAFF. The DNA for the CDR3 is TGTGCCACCAGCAGAGCGGGGGGAACTGAAGCTTTCTTT.

The chain is built from TRBV15 and TRBJ2-1; D might be TRBD2 (5 bases). The germline V gene encodes CDR1 LNHNV and CDR2 YYDKDF (reference sequence). This CDR3 is built from 14 residues. The V end was cut by 5 bases, the J end by 1 base, with 9 bases between. CDR3 loop: CATSSGRSYNEQFF. In nucleotides, the CDR3 is TGTGCCACCAGCTCGGGAAGGTCCTACAATGAGCAGTTCTTC.

The chain joins TRBV19 to TRBJ2-2; 8 nucleotides align to TRBD2. The CDR3 runs 15 residues. In germline, CDR1 is LNHDA, CDR2 SQIVND (reference sequence). Unmatched junction bases numbered 4, after V lost 5 bases and J lost 2 bases. The chain's CDR3 is CASSPRTSNTGELFF. Written as DNA, the CDR3 is TGTGCCAGTAGTCCAAGGACTAGCAACACCGGGGAGCTGTTTTTT.

V is TRBV5-6 and J is TRBJ1-1; D might be TRBD1 (5 bases). V lost 0 bases, J lost 6 bases, and 15 bases lay in between. The germline CDR1 and CDR2 sequences are SGHDT and YYEEEE. The CDR3 sequence is 15 residues long. CDR3 loop: CASSLGAGGYSEAFF. For the CDR3, the DNA is TGTGCCAGCAGCTTGGGGGCCGGGGGGTACTCTGAAGCTTTCTTT.

The chain joins TRBV19 to TRBJ2-6; 7 positions match TRBD1. V was pared by 2 bases and J by 0 bases, with 7 bases of the junction left unmatched. CDR1 and CDR2 from the germline V gene are LNHDA and SQIVND (reference sequence). The length of the CDR3 is 18 residues. The CDR3 loop reads CASSIPGQVHSGANVLTF. Here the CDR3 DNA reads TGTGCCAGTAGTATACCCGGACAGGTTCACTCTGGGGCCAACGTCCTGACTTTC. Supplemented by reference TRBV19 and TRBJ2-6, the full variable domain reads DGGITQSPKYLFRKEGQNVTLSCEQNLNHDAMYWYRQDPGQGLRLIYYSQIVNDFQKGDIAEGYSVSREKKESFPLTVTSAQKNPTAFYLCASSIPGQVHSGANVLTFGAGSRLTVL.

This chain uses TRBV5-1 with TRBJ2-1; 11 bases are a match to TRBD2. The length of the CDR3 is 16 residues. CDR1 SGHRS and CDR2 YFSETQ come from the germline V gene. Trimming took 4 bases from V and 8 from J; bases not matched to a gene: 11. This CDR3 reads CASSRLAGGPRDEQFF. DNA for the CDR3: TGCGCCAGCAGCCGCTTAGCGGGAGGGCCTAGGGATGAGCAGTTCTTC.

The CDR3 DNA reads as TGTGCCAGCAGGTCGACAGGGAATCAGCCCCAGCATTTT. This encodes CASRSTGNQPQHF. The rearrangement links TRBV12-3 or TRBV12-4 to TRBJ1-5; TRBD1 agrees at 7 bases. This CDR3 region has 13 residues. J gave up 4 bases and V 6 bases, and 3 bases lay outside the gene matches.

The CDR3 loop reads CASRGQGAYEQFF. CDR3 DNA sequence: TGTGCCAGCAGGGGACAGGGGGCCTATGAGCAGTTCTTC. The V gene is TRBV3-1 (or the pseudogene TRBV3-2), the J gene TRBJ2-1; 12 nucleotides match TRBD1. The CDR3 is 13 residues long. V lost 6 bases, J lost 8 bases, and 2 bases stayed unmatched. CDR1 is LGHDT and CDR2 is YNNKEL in the germline V gene (reference sequence).

V and J are TRBV12-3 or TRBV12-4 and TRBJ1-1; 9 nucleotides match TRBD1. Unmatched junction bases numbered 7, after V lost 6 bases and J lost 11 bases. The CDR3 contains 12 residues. The DNA for the CDR3 is TGTGCCAGCAGAACAGGGGGCGCAGAGGCTTTCTTT. Translated, it gives CASRTGGAEAFF.

J is TRBJ1-5 and V is TRBV28, with 9 bases that match TRBD1. The trim removed 3 bases at V and 4 bases at J, leaving 1 base unmatched. Germline V lookup: CDR1 MDHEN, CDR2 SYDVKM. This CDR3 comprises 14 residues. CDR3 bases: TGTGCCAGCAGTTTGGGACAGGGAAATCAGCCCCAGCATTTT. It translates to CASSLGQGNQPQHF.

V is TRBV6-5 and J is TRBJ1-2; D is unclear. The CDR3 has 14 residues. Germline CDR1 reads MNHEY; CDR2 reads SVGAGI. Deletions cut 0 bases from V and 4 bases from J, with 9 bases between. CDR3 coding DNA: TGTGCCAGCAGTTACTCAGGAGCGGTCTATGGCTACACCTTC. This codes for CASSYSGAVYGYTF.

The chain joins TRBV28 to TRBJ1-3, with 12 positions matching TRBD1. V gave up 7 bases and J gave up 3 bases; unmatched junction bases: 10. CDR3 length: 17 amino acids. CDR1 MDHEN and CDR2 SYDVKM come from the germline V gene. CDR3: CASILSGTGGDGNTIYF. The CDR3 nucleotides read TGTGCCAGCATCCTCTCCGGGACAGGGGGCGATGGAAACACCATATATTTT.

The count of this clone is one. The V gene is TRBV20-1, the J gene TRBJ2-7; D may be TRBD1 or TRBD2 (5 bases each). The V end was cut by 3 bases, the J end by 2 bases, with 14 bases between. The CDR3 spans 14 residues. Germline V gene lookup returns CDR1 DFQATT and CDR2 SNEGSKA (reference sequence). CDR3 protein: CSASTGTSPYEQYF. The CDR3 coding sequence is TGCAGTGCTAGTACCGGGACCTCGCCCTACGAGCAGTACTTC.

V and J are TRBV9 and TRBJ2-3; no reliable D call. The germline CDR1 and CDR2 sequences are SGDLS and YYNGEE. V lost 0 bases to trimming and J lost 2 bases, with 16 bases between them. This CDR3 region has 17 residues. CDR3 amino acids: CASSVAPPGGATDTQYF. As DNA, the CDR3 is TGTGCCAGCAGCGTAGCCCCACCGGGCGGTGCCACAGATACGCAGTATTTT. Full variable domain (outside the CDR3, taken from reference TRBV9 and TRBJ2-3): DSGVTQTPKHLITATGQRVTLRCSPRSGDLSVYWYQQSLDQGLQFLIQYYNGEERAKGNILERFSAQQFPDLHSELNLSSLELGDSALYFCASSVAPPGGATDTQYFGPGTRLTVL.

In nucleotides, the CDR3 is TGTGCCTGTACTACAGGGGGAGTCCCGAATTCACCCCTCCACTTT. Protein product: CACTTGGVPNSPLHF. The chain combines TRBV30 with TRBJ1-6; 8 bases map to TRBD1. Germline values: CDR1 GTSNPN, CDR2 SVGIG (reference sequence). Losses at the gene ends were 6 bases for V and 7 bases for J; bases not matched to a gene: 11. This CDR3 has 15 amino acids.

This chain connects TRBV28 to TRBJ1-3; D is perhaps TRBD1 (6 bases). CDR3 length: 15 amino acids. Germline loops: CDR1 MDHEN, CDR2 SYDVKM. Trimming pared 7 bases from V and 0 bases from J, leaving 13 bases between. Written as DNA, the CDR3 is TGTGCCAGCACCCTGCCAGGGGCCTCTGGAAACACCATATATTTT. Protein: CASTLPGASGNTIYF. The whole variable domain, remainder taken from reference TRBV28 and TRBJ1-3, is DVKVTQSSRYLVKRTGEKVFLECVQDMDHENMFWYRQDPGLGLRLIYFSYDVKMKEKGDIPEGYSVSREKKERFSLILESASTNQTSMYLCASTLPGASGNTIYFGEGSWLTVV.